The entry below gives a single T cell receptor beta chain sequence along with its context. Its target is unknown. This entry is derived from a study of identical twins' blood T cells. Findings and limits, study-wide: Each donor's most abundant TCRbeta clonotypes shared more CDR3 sequences with her twin than unrelated donors. Even for out-of-frame TCRbeta, twins reportedly shared V gene usage much more than unrelated donors.

Each TCR cDNA library carried sample-specific barcodes on both ends. Using its own MiXCR run on the 5' RACE reads, TCRdb lists one record per CDR3 protein. The sample lists fewer than 450,000 distinct CDR3 sequences, 25% to 35% occurring once. Germline CDR1 reads SGHDT; CDR2 reads YYEEEE. The CDR3 totals 13 residues. V was shortened by 1 base and J by 0 bases, with 5 bases between the two germline ends. V and J are TRBV5-6 and TRBJ2-7; D gene ambiguous. This receptor was obtained from a woman aged 18-49 years in good health. The sequenced sample was PBMCs. CDR3 sequence reads: CASSLITSYEQYF. The DNA of the CDR3 is TGTGCCAGCAGCTTGATAACCTCCTACGAGCAGTACTTC.